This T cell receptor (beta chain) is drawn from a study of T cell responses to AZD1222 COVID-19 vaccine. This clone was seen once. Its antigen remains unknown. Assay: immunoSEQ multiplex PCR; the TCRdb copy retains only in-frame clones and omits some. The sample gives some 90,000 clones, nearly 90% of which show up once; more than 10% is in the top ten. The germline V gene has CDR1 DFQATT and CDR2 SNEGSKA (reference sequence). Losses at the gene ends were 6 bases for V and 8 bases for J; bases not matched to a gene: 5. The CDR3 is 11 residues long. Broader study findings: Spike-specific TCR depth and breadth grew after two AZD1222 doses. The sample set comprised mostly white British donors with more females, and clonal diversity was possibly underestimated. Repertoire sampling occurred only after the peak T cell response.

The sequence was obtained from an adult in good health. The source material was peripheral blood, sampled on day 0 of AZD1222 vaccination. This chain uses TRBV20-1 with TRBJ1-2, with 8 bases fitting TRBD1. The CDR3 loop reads CSATGQAGYTF. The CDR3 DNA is TGCAGTGCGACGGGACAGGCAGGCTACACCTTC.